The rows below give T cell receptor beta chains drawn from one sample of a study of cytomegalovirus exposure and HLA in healthy donors. The data were produced by immunoSEQ multiplex PCR, yet TCRdb's version contains in-frame clones alone and is incomplete. The sample lists 150,000 to 200,000 clones; about three quarters were seen once. Sequences were obtained from PBMCs. Receptor source: a woman aged 25 to 39 in good health and CMV-seronegative. Both conserved end residues are trimmed from each CDR3. Fields, in order: J gene, V gene, CDR3 protein.

J: TRBJ2-7
V: TRBV19
CDR3: ASSTIGRGSPYEQY

J: TRBJ2-7
V: TRBV11-2
CDR3: ASSTGLGYEQY

J: TRBJ2-3
V: TRBV2
CDR3: AVPGHLTDTQY

J: TRBJ2-4
V: TRBV18
CDR3: ASSTGAYSGDQNIQY

J: TRBJ1-2
V: TRBV5-1
CDR3: ASSPGPTGAYGYT

J: TRBJ1-1
V: TRBV12-5
CDR3: ASGLGQGIVTEAF

J: TRBJ1-1
V: TRBV6-1
CDR3: ASSFLTGTEAF

J: TRBJ2-2
V: TRBV4-1
CDR3: ASSQVGLAGGLWGGGELF

J: TRBJ2-1
V: TRBV5-4
CDR3: ASSPTGGANSEQF

J: TRBJ1-1
V: TRBV5-1
CDR3: ASSGLPGQENTEAF

J: TRBJ1-2
V: TRBV30
CDR3: AWSVEGGYT

J: TRBJ1-4
V: TRBV13
CDR3: ASSARGAFEKLF

J: TRBJ2-7
V: TRBV5-4
CDR3: ASSLVSGGSYEQY

J: TRBJ1-2
V: TRBV18
CDR3: ASSPPISTGSVLYYGYT

J: TRBJ1-1
V: TRBV4-1
CDR3: ASSQQGVNTEAF

J: TRBJ2-1
V: TRBV6-1
CDR3: ASRDLAGGNNEQF

J: TRBJ1-1
V: TRBV5-4
CDR3: ASSLEGGRLDTEAF

J: TRBJ2-5
V: TRBV6-1
CDR3: ASSRGGGETQY

J: TRBJ2-5
V: TRBV18
CDR3: ASSPRTGRGQETQY

J: TRBJ2-3
V: TRBV6-5
CDR3: ASRTGLAADTQY

J: TRBJ2-1
V: TRBV29-1
CDR3: SGTGPGWEQF

J: TRBJ2-3
V: TRBV5-1
CDR3: ASSLGVLAGGLTDTQY

J: TRBJ2-7
V: TRBV7-8
CDR3: ASSKGQLYEQY

J: TRBJ1-1
V: TRBV7-6
CDR3: ASSLGGGLGTEAF

J: TRBJ2-7
V: TRBV28
CDR3: ASSLEGSLYEQY

J: TRBJ1-5
V: TRBV7-2
CDR3: ASSDLDGIGGQPQH

J: TRBJ2-6
V: TRBV29-1
CDR3: SALGRQGATGANVLT

J: TRBJ1-1
V: TRBV19
CDR3: AVMGQLNTEAF

J: TRBJ2-1
V: TRBV4-2
CDR3: ASSQDPIASLYNEQF

J: TRBJ1-4
V: TRBV19
CDR3: ASSINSDEKLF

J: TRBJ1-3
V: TRBV7-8
CDR3: ASSFGQGMSGNTIY

J: TRBJ2-1
V: TRBV5-1
CDR3: ASSLARNNEQF

J: TRBJ2-5
V: TRBV1
CDR3: TSRLGSPKETQY

J: TRBJ2-1
V: TRBV29-1
CDR3: SVWEALEQF

J: TRBJ2-5
V: TRBV7-9
CDR3: ASSPGQDQETQY

J: TRBJ1-6
V: TRBV10-3
CDR3: ATKGDRDNSPLH